This T cell receptor (beta chain) was captured in a study of T cell responses to AZD1222 COVID-19 vaccine. Germline values: CDR1 SGDLS, CDR2 YYNGEE. This CDR3 spans 15 amino acids. V lost 3 bases, J lost 3 bases, and 8 bases stayed unmatched. General study results and limits: After the peak T cell response, and only then, were repertoires sampled. Researchers report vaccine-associated CD4 TCRs spanning spike, with dominance at 160-218 and 743-854. An increase in Spike-specific TCR breadth and depth was observed after two AZD1222 doses. Baseline serology detected seropositivity in only six or seven AZD1222 recipients.

Clones were read by immunoSEQ multiplex PCR, and TCRdb kept only the in-frame ones, dropping some. The sample includes 110,000 to 150,000 clones, around 85% of them seen just once. Notes on this clone: Its target is not known.

The TCR originated in an adult in good health. Specimen: peripheral blood, collected on day 0 of AZD1222 vaccination. V and J are TRBV9 and TRBJ1-1; 7 nucleotides match TRBD1. The CDR3 loop is CASSDRGTGDTEAFF. The CDR3 bases are TGTGCCAGCAGCGACAGGGGTACTGGGGACACTGAAGCTTTCTTT.